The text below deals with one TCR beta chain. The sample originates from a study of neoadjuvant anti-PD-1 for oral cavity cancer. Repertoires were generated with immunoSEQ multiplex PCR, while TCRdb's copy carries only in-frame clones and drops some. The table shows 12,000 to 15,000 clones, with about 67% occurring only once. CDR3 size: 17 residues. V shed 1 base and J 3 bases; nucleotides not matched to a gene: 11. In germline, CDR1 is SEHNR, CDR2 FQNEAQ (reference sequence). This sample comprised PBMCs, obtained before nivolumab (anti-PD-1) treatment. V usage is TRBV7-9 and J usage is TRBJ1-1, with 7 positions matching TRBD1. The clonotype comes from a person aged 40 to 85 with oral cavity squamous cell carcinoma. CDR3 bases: TGTGCCAGCAGCTTAGTGTACAGGGGAGTAGCGGACACTGAAGCTTTCTTT. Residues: CASSLVYRGVADTEAFF.